This T cell receptor (beta chain) was sequenced for a study of CD8+ T cells in alopecia areata. Study details: Patients given treatment had severity scored by the percentage of scalp area affected.

As for treatment: oral pan-JAK inhibitor, 5-10 mg twice daily. Collected material from alopecia areata patients comprised lesional scalp punch biopsies and peripheral blood. Findings of the study overall: Lesional scalp displayed greater clonality than normal scalp, most notably in alopecia totalis/universalis.

As regards this clone: What it binds is unknown. Its ends do not fully match the called genes, so a read error is possible. This same CDR3 is encoded by further DNA sequences in the sample.

Extracted from the samples, RNA was reverse transcribed into cDNA to serve as the sequencing template. Repertoires were generated with immunoSEQ multiplex PCR, while TCRdb's copy carries only in-frame clones and drops some. The sample consists of approximately 4,300 clones, 69% of them appearing once. Germline lookup yields CDR1 SGHRS and CDR2 YFSETQ. This CDR3 has 15 amino acids. The sequencing here drew on skin, taken at week 24, from a patient treated with tofacitinib. V and J are TRBV5-1 and TRBJ1-4; D ambiguous. The TCR was taken from a human donor with alopecia areata. CDR3 DNA sequence: TGCGCCAGCAGCTTGGTGGCAGCAACTAATGAAAAGCTGTTTTTT. This sequence encodes CASSLVAATNEKLFF.